The clone carrying this T cell receptor beta chain was seen many times. What it binds is not known. Germline CDR1 reads MGHRA; CDR2 reads YSYEKL. The CDR3 length is 15 residues. V was cut by 1 base and J by 0 bases, with 7 bases left in between. This sample was included in a study of human T cells and chemical hapten exposure. The overall study: Predominantly women, the patients had alopecia areata, totalis or universalis. Small discrepancies in pooled library volume mainly accounted for the varying TCR yields per sample.

Study-wide findings and caveats: Expanded TCRs produced significantly more large CDR3 similarity clusters than controls did.

TCRdb independently ran MiXCR on the RACE reads; one entry per CDR3 protein. The sample has roughly 130,000 distinct CDR3 sequences, about 10% seen once. Time point in this sample: patch test 3, about 24 weeks after DPC sensitization. Treatment denoted: therapeutic diphenylcyclopropenone sensitization with weekly scalp DPC. Sequenced material: whole blood, taken in connection with sensitization to the hapten diphenylcyclopropenone (DPC). The sequence derives from a woman aged 45-59 years with alopecia areata. Some clones in this sample may be carry-over from other donors' samples. The V and J genes are TRBV4-1 and TRBJ1-5; no clear D. CDR3 region: CASSQVATSNQPQHF. The CDR3 DNA is TGCGCCAGCAGCCAAGTAGCGACTAGCAATCAGCCCCAGCATTTT.